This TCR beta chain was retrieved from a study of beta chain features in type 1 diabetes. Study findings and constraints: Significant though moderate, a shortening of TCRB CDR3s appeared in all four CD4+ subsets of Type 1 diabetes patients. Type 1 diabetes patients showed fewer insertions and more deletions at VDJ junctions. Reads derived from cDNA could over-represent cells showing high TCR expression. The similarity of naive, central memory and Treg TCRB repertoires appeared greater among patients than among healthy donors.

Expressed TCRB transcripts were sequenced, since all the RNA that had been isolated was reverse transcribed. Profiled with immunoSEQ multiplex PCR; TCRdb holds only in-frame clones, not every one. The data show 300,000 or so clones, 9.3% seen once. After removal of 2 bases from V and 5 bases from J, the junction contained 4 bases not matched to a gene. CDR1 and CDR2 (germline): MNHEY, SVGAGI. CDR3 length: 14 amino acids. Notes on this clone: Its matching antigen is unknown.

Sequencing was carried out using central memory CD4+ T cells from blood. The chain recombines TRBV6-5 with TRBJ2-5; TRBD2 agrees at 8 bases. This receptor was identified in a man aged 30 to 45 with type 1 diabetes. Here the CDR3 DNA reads TGTGCCAGCAGTTACAGCGGGGGTTCGGAGACCCAGTACTTC. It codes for CASSYSGGSETQYF.